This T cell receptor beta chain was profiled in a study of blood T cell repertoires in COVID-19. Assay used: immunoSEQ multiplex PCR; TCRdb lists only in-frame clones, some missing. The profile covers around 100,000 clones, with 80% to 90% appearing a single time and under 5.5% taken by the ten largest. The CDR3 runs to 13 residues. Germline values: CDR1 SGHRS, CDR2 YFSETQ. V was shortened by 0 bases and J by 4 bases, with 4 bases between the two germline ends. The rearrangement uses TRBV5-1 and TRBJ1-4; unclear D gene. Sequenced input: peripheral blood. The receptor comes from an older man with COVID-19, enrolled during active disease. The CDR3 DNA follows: TGCGCCAGCAGCTTGGCGGGTAATGAAAAACTGTTTTTT. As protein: CASSLAGNEKLFF.